Shown below are 7 T cell receptor beta chains from a single sample sequenced in a study of T cell repertoires in aging, cancer and after chemotherapy (dated by TCRdb to the late 2010s). Sequenced using an Illumina MiSeq. Multiplex touch-down PCR with a mixed TRB-A/B primer pool was used to amplify rearranged TRB sequences covering the V, D and J segments. Starting from the raw public reads, TCRdb applied fastp trimming at Q25, assembled clones with MiXCR and retained in-frame beta chains. Each CDR3 protein gets just one entry, which takes the most common genes and DNA from the rows behind it. Counted in this sample were some 3,100 distinct CDR3 sequences; about 35% of them appeared once. In total, the top ten clones hold approximately 9.6% of the sample. Instead of sorted cells or RNA, genomic DNA extracted from peripheral blood served as the source for amplifying TCR beta rearrangements. Material for sequencing was blood. Source of these receptors: a human donor with a solid tumor.

The chain links TRBV6-5 to TRBJ1-6, with a weak D call TRBD1 (6 bases). Deletions cut 6 bases from V and 3 bases from J, with 12 bases between. Germline CDR1 is MNHEY and CDR2 is SVGAGI. The length of the CDR3 is 15 residues. The CDR3: CASSIQGFYNSPLHF. CDR3 DNA sequence: TGTGCCAGCAGCATACAGGGTTTCTATAATTCACCCCTCCACTTT.

V gene TRBV12-3 or TRBV12-4 combines with J gene TRBJ1-2; tentatively, D is TRBD1 (6 bases). The germline V and J ends were trimmed by 3 bases and 3 bases, with 23 bases remaining between them. The CDR3 loop spans 18 amino acids. CDR3 nucleotide sequence: TGTGCCAGCAGTTTCCGAGATACTTACCGCGGGACATACTATGGCTACACCTTC. Protein product: CASSFRDTYRGTYYGYTF.

This clonotype qualifies as large. The rearrangement links TRBV20-1 to TRBJ2-5, with D hard to call. Germline CDR1 and CDR2: DFQATT and SNEGSKA (reference sequence). The CDR3 loop spans 13 amino acids. With 0 bases removed from V and 1 base from J, the gap between germline ends came to 6 bases. CDR3 coding DNA: TGCAGTGCTAGAGATCTAGTCCAAGAGACCCAGTACTTC. Translated: CSARDLVQETQYF.

Concerning this clonotype itself: Germline and junction disagree at one end, which may indicate a read error. The chain recombines TRBV6-1 with TRBJ1-3, with D possibly being TRBD1 (5 bases). The germline gives CDR1 MNHNS, CDR2 SASEGT. The CDR3 totals 14 residues. Written as DNA, the CDR3 is TGCGCCAGCACCTCCGGGACCTCTGGAAACACCATATATTTT. It translates to CASTSGTSGNTIYF.

This clonotype is categorized as medium-sized. This chain joins TRBV7-6 and TRBJ2-7, with D unclear. From germline, CDR1 is SGHVS and CDR2 FNYEAQ. The CDR3 contains 13 residues. V lost 5 bases, J lost 4 bases, and 12 bases lay in between. CDR3 sequence reads: CASSIREAYEQYF. The CDR3 DNA is TGTGCCAGCAGCATACGAGAGGCGTACGAGCAGTACTTC.

The rearrangement links TRBV20-1 to TRBJ1-5; D not resolved. The ends were cut back, 3 bases at V and 0 bases at J, with 6 bases in the middle. Germline V gives CDR1 DFQATT, CDR2 SNEGSKA (reference sequence). This CDR3 is built from 13 residues. The CDR3 region is CSASEDSNQPQHF. In nucleotides, the CDR3 is TGCAGTGCTAGTGAGGATAGCAATCAGCCCCAGCATTTT.

The V call is TRBV20-1, the J call TRBJ2-7; TRBD1 agrees at 7 bases. Germline CDR1 DFQATT, CDR2 SNEGSKA (reference sequence). The CDR3 spans 15 residues. Trimming at V came to 6 bases and at J to 1 base, leaving 12 bases not matched to a gene. The CDR3 region has the DNA TGCAGTGCCAGCGCCCCCGGGACAGCTTCCTACGAGCAGTACTTC. Amino acids: CSASAPGTASYEQYF.